Listed below are T cell receptor beta chains from one sample, sequenced in a study of shared clonotypes between healthy human individuals. Data came from immunoSEQ multiplex PCR; TCRdb stores just in-frame clones and leaves some out. The table has about 680,000 clones, under 95% seen once; the top ten hold 24%. The source material was naive CD8+ T cells sorted from blood. The receptors stem from a young man in good health. Each CDR3 is given with its conserved first and last residue. A clone size is listed for some rows: how often the clone was seen (once, few, many), or a class if it is expanded.

j_call: TRBJ2-7; clone_size: NA; v_call: TRBV27; cdr3_aa: CASSFAVAGRPYEQYF
j_call: TRBJ2-6; clone_size: NA; v_call: TRBV28; cdr3_aa: CASSKGSGTGPTGANVLTF
j_call: TRBJ2-3; clone_size: once; v_call: TRBV2; cdr3_aa: CASSSIGDTQYF
j_call: TRBJ1-2; clone_size: NA; v_call: TRBV9; cdr3_aa: CASSESRVGGYTF
j_call: TRBJ2-5; clone_size: NA; v_call: TRBV19; cdr3_aa: CASSIIYQETQYF
j_call: TRBJ2-3; clone_size: NA; v_call: TRBV27; cdr3_aa: CASSWGLGGTDTQYF
j_call: TRBJ2-1; clone_size: once; v_call: TRBV27; cdr3_aa: CASATVSSYNEQFF
j_call: TRBJ2-7; clone_size: NA; v_call: TRBV29-1; cdr3_aa: CSVEDSGRAGEQYF
j_call: TRBJ2-7; clone_size: NA; v_call: TRBV11-2; cdr3_aa: CASSRGGDEQYF
j_call: TRBJ2-1; clone_size: NA; v_call: TRBV2; cdr3_aa: CASRTSVKVNNEQFF
j_call: TRBJ2-4; clone_size: NA; v_call: TRBV27; cdr3_aa: CASTSGLAKNIQYF
j_call: TRBJ2-7; clone_size: NA; v_call: TRBV5-4; cdr3_aa: CASSWGKSYEQYF
j_call: TRBJ1-1; clone_size: NA; v_call: TRBV7-8; cdr3_aa: CASSLFLFFGAFF
j_call: TRBJ2-1; clone_size: NA; v_call: TRBV11-2; cdr3_aa: CASSSSRTSGRVNEQFF
j_call: TRBJ2-3; clone_size: NA; v_call: TRBV27; cdr3_aa: CASSFWGPGTDTQYF
j_call: TRBJ1-1; clone_size: NA; v_call: TRBV15; cdr3_aa: CATSRDQVQGGDTEAFF
j_call: TRBJ2-7; clone_size: NA; v_call: TRBV6-1; cdr3_aa: CASREDRGRGNEQYF
j_call: TRBJ2-5; clone_size: NA; v_call: TRBV5-8; cdr3_aa: CASSSTGVSGETQYF
j_call: TRBJ2-2; clone_size: NA; v_call: TRBV19; cdr3_aa: CASSWDRGITGELFF
j_call: TRBJ2-2; clone_size: NA; v_call: TRBV5-1; cdr3_aa: CASSTGTSEYTGELFF
j_call: TRBJ2-1; clone_size: NA; v_call: TRBV7-8; cdr3_aa: CASSLTQYNEQFF
j_call: TRBJ1-5; clone_size: NA; v_call: TRBV12-5; cdr3_aa: CASGNNQPQHF
j_call: TRBJ2-3; clone_size: NA; v_call: TRBV5-1; cdr3_aa: CASSLGSRGPRTDTQYF
j_call: TRBJ2-3; clone_size: NA; v_call: TRBV9; cdr3_aa: CASSVEVSGTADTQYF
j_call: TRBJ2-4; clone_size: NA; v_call: TRBV18; cdr3_aa: CASSPPDPGAAKNIQYF
j_call: TRBJ2-4; clone_size: NA; v_call: TRBV5-1; cdr3_aa: CASSLEWEGAAKNIQYF
j_call: TRBJ2-5; clone_size: NA; v_call: TRBV29-1; cdr3_aa: CSVERQNQETQYF
j_call: TRBJ2-1; clone_size: NA; v_call: TRBV6-5; cdr3_aa: CASSYGPAGLYNEQFF
j_call: TRBJ2-5; clone_size: NA; v_call: TRBV13; cdr3_aa: CASSRESSGTRTETQYF
j_call: TRBJ2-7; clone_size: NA; v_call: TRBV2; cdr3_aa: CASKVQGYEQYF
j_call: TRBJ1-1; clone_size: NA; v_call: TRBV10-3; cdr3_aa: CAIGTRGPEAFF
j_call: TRBJ1-2; clone_size: once; v_call: TRBV19; cdr3_aa: CASSYGTGTEYGYTF
j_call: TRBJ2-7; clone_size: NA; v_call: TRBV7-9; cdr3_aa: CASSLPGYEQYF
j_call: TRBJ2-7; clone_size: NA; v_call: TRBV18; cdr3_aa: CASSPTTGAIYEQYF
j_call: TRBJ1-1; clone_size: once; v_call: TRBV11-3; cdr3_aa: CASSLDNTEAFF
j_call: TRBJ2-3; clone_size: NA; v_call: TRBV27; cdr3_aa: CATRPGTRTSSTDTQYF
j_call: TRBJ1-2; clone_size: few; v_call: TRBV10-1; cdr3_aa: CASSEPRDGFVYGYTF
j_call: TRBJ1-2; clone_size: NA; v_call: TRBV27; cdr3_aa: CASSPGTGIYGYTF
j_call: TRBJ1-1; clone_size: NA; v_call: TRBV29-1; cdr3_aa: CSVLTRGERQNTEAFF